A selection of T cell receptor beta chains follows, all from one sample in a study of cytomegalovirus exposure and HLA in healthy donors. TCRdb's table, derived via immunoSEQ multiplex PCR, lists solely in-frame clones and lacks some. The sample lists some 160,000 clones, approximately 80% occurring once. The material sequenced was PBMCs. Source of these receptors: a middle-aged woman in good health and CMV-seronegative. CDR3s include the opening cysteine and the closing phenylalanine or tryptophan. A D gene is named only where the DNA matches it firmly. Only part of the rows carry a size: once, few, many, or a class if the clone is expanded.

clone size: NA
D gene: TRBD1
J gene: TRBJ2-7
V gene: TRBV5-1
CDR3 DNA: TGCGCCAGCAGCTCGGGACAGGGGTCTGAGAGGTACGAGCAGTACTTC
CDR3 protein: CASSSGQGSERYEQYF

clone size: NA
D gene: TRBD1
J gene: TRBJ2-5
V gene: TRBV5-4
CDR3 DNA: TGTGCCAGCAGCTTGTCAGGGACAGGCGAGACCCAGTACTTC
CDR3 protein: CASSLSGTGETQYF

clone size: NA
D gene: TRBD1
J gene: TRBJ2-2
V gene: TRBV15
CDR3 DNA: TGTGCCACCAGCAGGGGTGACAGGGTGGTCACCGGGGAGCTGTTTTTT
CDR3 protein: CATSRGDRVVTGELFF

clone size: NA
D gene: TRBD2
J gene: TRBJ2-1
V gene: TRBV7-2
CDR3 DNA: TGTGCCAGCAGCCCCTCCGGGGCTAGCGGGAGTCGTGAGCAGTTCTTC
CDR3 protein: CASSPSGASGSREQFF

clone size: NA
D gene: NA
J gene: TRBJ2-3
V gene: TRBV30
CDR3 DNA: TGTGCCTGGAGCCTCTGGCGGGGCGCAGATACGCAGTATTTT
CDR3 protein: CAWSLWRGADTQYF

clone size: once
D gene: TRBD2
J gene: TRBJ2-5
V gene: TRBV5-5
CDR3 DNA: TGTGCCAGCAGTTTACTAGCGGGGGCTCTCCAAGAGACCCAGTACTTC
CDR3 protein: CASSLLAGALQETQYF

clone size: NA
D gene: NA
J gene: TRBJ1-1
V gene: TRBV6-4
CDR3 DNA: TGTGCCAGCAGTCCGGGAAGATTGAACACTGAAGCTTTCTTT
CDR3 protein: CASSPGRLNTEAFF

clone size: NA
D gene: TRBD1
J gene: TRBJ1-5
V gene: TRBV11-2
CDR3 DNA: TGTGCCAGCAGCACTGCACAGGGGAATCAGCCCCAGCATTTT
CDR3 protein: CASSTAQGNQPQHF

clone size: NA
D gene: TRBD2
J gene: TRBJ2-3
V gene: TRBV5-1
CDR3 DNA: TGCGCCAGCGCTAGGGGGACTAGCGGGCACACAGATACGCAGTATTTT
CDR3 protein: CASARGTSGHTDTQYF

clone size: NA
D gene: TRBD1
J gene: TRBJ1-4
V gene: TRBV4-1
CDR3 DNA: TGCGCCAGCAGCCAAGCCGGGACAGTTTATGAAAAACTGTTTTTT
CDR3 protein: CASSQAGTVYEKLFF

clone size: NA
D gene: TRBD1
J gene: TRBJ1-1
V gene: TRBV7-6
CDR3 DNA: TGTGCCAGCAGCCGGAGGTGGGACAGGAACACTGAAGCTTTCTTT
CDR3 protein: CASSRRWDRNTEAFF

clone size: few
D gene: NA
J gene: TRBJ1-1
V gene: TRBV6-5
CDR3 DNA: TGTGCCAGCAGTTACGTTGGGGGGACTGAAGCTTTCTTT
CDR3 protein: CASSYVGGTEAFF

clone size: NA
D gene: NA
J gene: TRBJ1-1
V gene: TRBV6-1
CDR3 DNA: TGTGCCAGCAGGGACCGTAGCGAGACCAACACTGAAGCTTTCTTT
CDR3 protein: CASRDRSETNTEAFF

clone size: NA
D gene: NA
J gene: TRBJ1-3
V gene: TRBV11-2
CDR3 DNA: TGTGCCAGCAGCTTAGAAGGGGACACCATATATTTT
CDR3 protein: CASSLEGDTIYF

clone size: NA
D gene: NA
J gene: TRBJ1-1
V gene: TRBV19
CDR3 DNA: TGTGCCAGTAGTATGAGGAAGGTTATGAACACTGAAGCTTTCTTT
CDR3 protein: CASSMRKVMNTEAFF

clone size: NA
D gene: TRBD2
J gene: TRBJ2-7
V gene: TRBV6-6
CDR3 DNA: TGTGCCAGCACCGGGACTAGCGGGGGCGTGGGGTACGAGCAGTACTTC
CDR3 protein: CASTGTSGGVGYEQYF

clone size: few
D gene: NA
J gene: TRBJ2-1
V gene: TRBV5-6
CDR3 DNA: TGTGCCAGCAGCTTGGTATCAGGGGAGCAGTTCTTC
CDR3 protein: CASSLVSGEQFF

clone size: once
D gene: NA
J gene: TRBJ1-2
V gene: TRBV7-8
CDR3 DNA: TGTGCCAGCAGCTTAACCACCGCCGGGCCGAGGGATGGCTACACCTTC
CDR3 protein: CASSLTTAGPRDGYTF

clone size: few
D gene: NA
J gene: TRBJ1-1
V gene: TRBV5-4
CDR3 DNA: TGTGCCAGCAGCTTGTCAGTGAACACTGAAGCTTTCTTT
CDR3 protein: CASSLSVNTEAFF

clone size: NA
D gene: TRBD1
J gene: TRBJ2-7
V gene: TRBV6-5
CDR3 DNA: TGTGCCAGCAGTATCCGGGACAGGGATAAGCAGTACTTC
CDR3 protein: CASSIRDRDKQYF

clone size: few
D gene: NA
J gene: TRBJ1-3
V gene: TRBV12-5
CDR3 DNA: TGTGCTAGTGGTTTGATAGGAAACACCATATATTTT
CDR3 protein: CASGLIGNTIYF

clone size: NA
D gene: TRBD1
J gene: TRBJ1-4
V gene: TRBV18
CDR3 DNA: TGTGCCAGCTCACCACCGACGGGACAGTCGTTTGAGGGTGAAAAACTGTTTTTT
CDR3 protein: CASSPPTGQSFEGEKLFF

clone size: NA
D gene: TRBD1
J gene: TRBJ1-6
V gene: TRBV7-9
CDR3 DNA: TGTTCCAGCAGCCTTGACACAGGGGTCTCCCTCCACTTT
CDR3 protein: CSSSLDTGVSLHF

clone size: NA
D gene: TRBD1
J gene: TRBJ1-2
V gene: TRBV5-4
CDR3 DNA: TGTGCCAGCAGCCCGACAGGGGGCCCTTTATATGGCTACACCTTC
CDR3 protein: CASSPTGGPLYGYTF